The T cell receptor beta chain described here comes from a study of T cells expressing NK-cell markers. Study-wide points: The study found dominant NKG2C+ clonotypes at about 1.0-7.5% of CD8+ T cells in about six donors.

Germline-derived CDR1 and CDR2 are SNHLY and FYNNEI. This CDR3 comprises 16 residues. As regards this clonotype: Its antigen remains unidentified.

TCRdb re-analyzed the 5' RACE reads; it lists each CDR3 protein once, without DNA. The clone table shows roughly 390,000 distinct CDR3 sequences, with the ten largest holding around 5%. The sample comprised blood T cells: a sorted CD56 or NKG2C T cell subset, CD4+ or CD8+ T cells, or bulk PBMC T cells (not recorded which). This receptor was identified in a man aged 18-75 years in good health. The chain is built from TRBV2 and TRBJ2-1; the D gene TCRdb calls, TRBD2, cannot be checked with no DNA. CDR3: CASSEELAGIHNEQFF.